This TCR beta chain comes out of a study of blood T cell repertoires in COVID-19. Study background: Specimens from acute and convalescent COVID-19 originated in the United States, Italy and Spain. From T cells, B-cell-depleted T cells, or PBMCs came the material, which was cDNA or gDNA.

The table came from immunoSEQ multiplex PCR; TCRdb's copy has only in-frame clones and leaves some out. The table has around 160,000 clones, less than 90% seen once. Cohorts were determined from participant-reported clinical history. Sequencing was done on a sample of PBMCs or T cells enriched from blood (not recorded which). This TCR was recovered from a woman between 50 and 59 years old who had been exposed to COVID-19.

CDR3 coding DNA: TGTGCCAGCAGCCAGGGGAGGAGTAGCACAGATACGCAGTATTTT. Translated: CASSQGRSSTDTQYF. J is TRBJ2-3 and V is TRBV3-1 (or the pseudogene TRBV3-2), with D possibly matching TRBD2 (6 bases). The V gene lost 3 bases and the J gene lost 0 bases, with 10 bases spanning the gap. Germline V gene sequence: CDR1 LGHDT, CDR2 YNNKEL (reference sequence). The CDR3 has 15 residues.